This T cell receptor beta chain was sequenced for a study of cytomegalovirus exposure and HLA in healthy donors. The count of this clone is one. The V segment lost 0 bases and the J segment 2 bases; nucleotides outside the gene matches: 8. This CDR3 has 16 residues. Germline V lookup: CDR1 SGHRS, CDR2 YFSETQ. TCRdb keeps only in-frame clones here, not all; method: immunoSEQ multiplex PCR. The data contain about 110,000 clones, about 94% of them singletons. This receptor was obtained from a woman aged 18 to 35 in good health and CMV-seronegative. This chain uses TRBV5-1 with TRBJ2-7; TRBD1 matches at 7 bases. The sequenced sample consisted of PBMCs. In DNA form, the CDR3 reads TGCGCCAGCAGCTTGGCTTGGACAGGAGCTACCTACGAGCAGTACTTC. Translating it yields CASSLAWTGATYEQYF.